The 5 T cell receptor beta chains reported below all come from one sample, sequenced in a study of radiation and T cells in renal cell carcinoma. As to time point: blood 4 weeks post-SBRT, at nephrectomy. The sample's treatment: 15 Gy SBRT to primary tumor, nephrectomy 4 weeks later. Produced via immunoSEQ multiplex PCR; TCRdb's table is partial and in-frame only. The sample includes around 140,000 clones, less than 90% of them seen just once. Sequencing was performed on blood, taken from a patient whose treatment included radiotherapy and nephrectomy. The receptors derive from a woman aged 45 to 65 with renal cell carcinoma.

This chain joins TRBV27 and TRBJ2-1, with D unresolved. Germline V lookup: CDR1 MNHEY, CDR2 SMNVEV (reference sequence). V dropped 6 bases and J dropped 6 bases, with 9 bases sitting between them. The length of the CDR3 is 12 residues. The CDR3 sequence: CASRSVSNEQFF. DNA of the CDR3: TGTGCCAGCAGGTCTGTAAGCAATGAGCAGTTCTTC.

V is TRBV9 and J is TRBJ2-2, with a possible D match to TRBD1 (6 bases). Germline V CDR1 and CDR2: SGDLS, YYNGEE. CDR3 size: 14 residues. V was cut by 4 bases and J by 5 bases, with 12 bases left in between. The DNA for the CDR3 is TGTGCCAGCAGCCTTCAAGGACAGACCGGGGAGCTGTTTTTT. It yields the protein CASSLQGQTGELFF. The full variable domain, rest sourced from reference TRBV9 and TRBJ2-2, is DSGVTQTPKHLITATGQRVTLRCSPRSGDLSVYWYQQSLDQGLQFLIQYYNGEERAKGNILERFSAQQFPDLHSELNLSSLELGDSALYFCASSLQGQTGELFFGEGSRLTVL.

This clone was seen a single time. The chain joins TRBV5-4 to TRBJ1-3; no firm D call. This CDR3 contains 16 residues. V lost 3 bases to trimming and J lost 0 bases, with 13 bases between them. CDR1 is SGHNT and CDR2 is YYREEE in the germline V gene (reference sequence). CDR3 sequence: CASSSTPTSSGNTIYF. In nucleotides, the CDR3 is TGTGCCAGCAGCTCGACACCAACCAGCTCTGGAAACACCATATATTTT.

V is TRBV19 and J is TRBJ1-4; tentatively, D is TRBD1 (6 bases). The germline V gene has CDR1 LNHDA and CDR2 SQIVND (reference sequence). The CDR3 covers 15 residues. The V and J ends lost 5 bases and 5 bases respectively, with 15 bases between them. CDR3 region: CASSVYREVNEKLFF. CDR3 bases: TGTGCCAGTAGTGTTTACAGGGAAGTGAATGAAAAACTGTTTTTT.

The chain employs TRBV5-1 and TRBJ2-5, with unresolved D. Trimming stripped 4 bases from V and 5 bases from J, with 12 bases between. Germline loops: CDR1 SGHRS, CDR2 YFSETQ. The CDR3 length is 13 residues. CDR3 protein: CASSPDLRETQYF. The CDR3 coding sequence is TGCGCCAGCAGCCCGGACCTGAGGGAGACCCAGTACTTC.